This TCR beta chain was captured by sequencing in a study of blood T cell repertoires in COVID-19. Overall study: COVID-19 samples, acute and convalescent, were from the United States, Italy and Spain. Sources were T cells, B-cell-depleted T cells, or PBMCs; the material itself was cDNA or gDNA.

How the authors handled the data: The assay estimated nucleated cells by amplifying reference gene primers. TCRdb's copy holds only in-frame clones and misses some; the assay was immunoSEQ multiplex PCR. V and J calls and clone size are those listed in that table; D and trimming were worked out from the DNA. This table holds about 110,000 clones, about 76% found once. The CDR3 runs to 16 residues. Germline V gene lookup returns CDR1 LNHDA and CDR2 SQIVND (reference sequence). V shed 5 bases and J 5 bases; nucleotides not matched to a gene: 10. The sequenced sample consisted of peripheral blood. This receptor was taken from a woman in her seventies with acute or convalescent COVID-19. This chain joins TRBV19 and TRBJ1-5; the match to TRBD1 covers 9 bases. CDR3 loop: CASSLLPGQGYQPQHF. The DNA for the CDR3 is TGTGCCAGTAGTCTCTTACCGGGACAGGGTTATCAGCCCCAGCATTTT.